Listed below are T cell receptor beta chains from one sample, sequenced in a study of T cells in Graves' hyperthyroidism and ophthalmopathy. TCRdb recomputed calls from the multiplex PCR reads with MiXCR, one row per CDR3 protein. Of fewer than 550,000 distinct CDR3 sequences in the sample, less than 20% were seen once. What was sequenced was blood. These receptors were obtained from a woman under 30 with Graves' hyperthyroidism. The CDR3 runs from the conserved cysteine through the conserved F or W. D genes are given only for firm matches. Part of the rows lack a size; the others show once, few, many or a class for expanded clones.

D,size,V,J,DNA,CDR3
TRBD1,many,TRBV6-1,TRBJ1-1,TGTGCCAGCAGTGGATCGTACCCGGGACAGACGAACACTGAAGCTTTCTTT,CASSGSYPGQTNTEAFF
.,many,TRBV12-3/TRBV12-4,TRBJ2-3,TGTGCCAGCATAAGTTTCCGGGACACCCTCACAGATACGCAGTATTTT,CASISFRDTLTDTQYF
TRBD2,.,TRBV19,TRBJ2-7,TGTGCCAGTAGTATAACCAGCGGGAGTTCCGAGCAGTACTTC,CASSITSGSSEQYF
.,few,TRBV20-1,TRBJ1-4,TGCAGTGCTAGCCGCAGGGGATCAAATGAAAAACTGTTTTTT,CSASRRGSNEKLFF
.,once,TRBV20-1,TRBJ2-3,TGCAGTGCTAGTTCCGATACGCAGTATTTT,CSASSDTQYF
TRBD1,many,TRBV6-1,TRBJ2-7,TGTGCCAGCAGTGAAGTTCCCGGGACAGGGTTCGAGCAGTACTTC,CASSEVPGTGFEQYF
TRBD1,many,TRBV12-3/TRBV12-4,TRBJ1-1,TGTGCCACTACCGACAGGGCGGGCACTGAAGCTTTCTTT,CATTDRAGTEAFF
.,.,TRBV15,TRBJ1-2,TGTGCCACCAGCAGAGGGGGGGTACAGGCCAGGGCTCTATCGGGCTACACCTTC,CATSRGGVQARALSGYTF
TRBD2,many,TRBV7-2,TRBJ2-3,TGTGCCAGCAGCTTAGCGGCGGGGGGTGGGGATACGCAGTATTTT,CASSLAAGGGDTQYF
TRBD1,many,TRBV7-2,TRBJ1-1,TGTGCCAGCAGCTTAGTTATGGGACAGGGCTCTGAAGCTTTCTTT,CASSLVMGQGSEAFF
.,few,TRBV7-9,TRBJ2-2,TGTGCCAGCAGTCTGTATCCAGTCGGACCGAGTTACACCGGGGAGCTGTTTTTT,CASSLYPVGPSYTGELFF
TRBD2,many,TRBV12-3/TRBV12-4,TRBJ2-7,TGTGCCAGCAGTCACCGGGACTATAACTACGAGCAGTACTTC,CASSHRDYNYEQYF
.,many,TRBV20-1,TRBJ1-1,TGCAGTGCTAGAGAGGGCGGTAAGATGATAACTTTCTTT,CSAREGGKMITFF
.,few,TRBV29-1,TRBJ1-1,TGCAGCGCTGCTACAGGGCTCAGGACTGAAGCTTTCTTT,CSAATGLRTEAFF
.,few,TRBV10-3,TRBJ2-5,TGTGCCATCAGTGATATCCAGAACCAAGAGACCCAGTACTTC,CAISDIQNQETQYF
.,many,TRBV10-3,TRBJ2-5,TGTGCCATCAGAGAGGACAGCTACCAAGAGACCCAGTACTTC,CAIREDSYQETQYF
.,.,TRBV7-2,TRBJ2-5,TGTGCCAGCAGCTTAGCCTTTAGAGGAGTGGAGACCCAGTACTTC,CASSLAFRGVETQYF
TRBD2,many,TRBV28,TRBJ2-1,TGTGCCAGCAGCCTCCCCACCGGGACTAGCGGGATTCGCTCCTACAATGAGCAGTTCTTC,CASSLPTGTSGIRSYNEQFF
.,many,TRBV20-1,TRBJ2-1,TGCAGTGCTATAGGGCTCCCGGGGTATGAGCAGTTCTTC,CSAIGLPGYEQFF
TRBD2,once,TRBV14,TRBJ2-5,TGTGCCAGCAGCCAAGCCAGGAGGTCGCTAGCGGGGGGTGAGACCCAGTACTTC,CASSQARRSLAGGETQYF
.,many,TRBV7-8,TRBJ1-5,TGTGCCAGCAGCTTAGAAGGTCAGCCCCAGCATTTT,CASSLEGQPQHF
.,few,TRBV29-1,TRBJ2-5,TGCAGCGGTCTGACAGTGGGGGAAGAGACCCAGTACTTC,CSGLTVGEETQYF
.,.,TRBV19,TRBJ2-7,TGTGCCAGTAGTATAGCGTACAGCTACGAGCAGTACTTC,CASSIAYSYEQYF
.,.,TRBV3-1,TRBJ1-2,TGTGCCAGCAGCCAAGAACTCAGGGGCTATGGCTACACCTTC,CASSQELRGYGYTF
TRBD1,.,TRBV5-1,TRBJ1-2,TGCGCCAGCAGCCAAAGGGGACAGGGATTCTATGGCTACACCTTC,CASSQRGQGFYGYTF
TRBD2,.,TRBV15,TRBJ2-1,TGTGCCACCAGCCCTTTATTAGGTACTAGCGGGATCTACAATGAGCAGTTCTTC,CATSPLLGTSGIYNEQFF
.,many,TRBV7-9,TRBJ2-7,TGTGCCAGCAGCTCAGGACAGACCAGCTCCTACGAGCAGTACTTC,CASSSGQTSSYEQYF
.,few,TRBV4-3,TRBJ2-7,TGCGCCAGCAGCCAAGACTCGAAGGGTTACGAGCAGTACTTC,CASSQDSKGYEQYF
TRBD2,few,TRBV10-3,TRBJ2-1,TGTGCCATCAGTGTCGGCCTAGCGGGAGCTAATGATGAACAGTTCTTC,CAISVGLAGANDEQFF
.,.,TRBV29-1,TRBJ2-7,TGCAGCGTTGAAGGGTACTCCTACGAGCAGTACTTC,CSVEGYSYEQYF
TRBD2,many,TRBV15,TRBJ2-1,TGTGCCACCAGCAGAGTGGGCGGGAGGCTAGGCAATGAGCAGTTCTTC,CATSRVGGRLGNEQFF
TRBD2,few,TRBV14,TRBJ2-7,TGTGCCAGCAGCCTAAGCGGGGTCGAGCAGTACTTC,CASSLSGVEQYF
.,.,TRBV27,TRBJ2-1,TGTGCCAGCAGTACCCAGATACCCCCATCCAATGAGCAGTTCTTC,CASSTQIPPSNEQFF
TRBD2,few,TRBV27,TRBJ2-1,TGTGCCAGCAGTTCCCCCCCTAGCGGGAGCAACAATGAGCAGTTCTTC,CASSSPPSGSNNEQFF
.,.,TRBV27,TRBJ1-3,TGTGCCAGCAGCGCCTCCAGGGCGTCCTCTGGAAACACCATATATTTT,CASSASRASSGNTIYF
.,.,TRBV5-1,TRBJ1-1,TGCGCCAGCAGCCCGGAGGTAAGGCCTGGGAAGACTGAAGCTTTCTTT,CASSPEVRPGKTEAFF
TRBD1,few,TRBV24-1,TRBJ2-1,TGTGCCACCAGTGAGGGGGACAGGGTTGCATACAATGAGCAGTTCTTC,CATSEGDRVAYNEQFF
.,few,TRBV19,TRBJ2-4,TGTGCCAGTAGTACGGGGGGGACAGCACAAAACATTCAGTACTTC,CASSTGGTAQNIQYF
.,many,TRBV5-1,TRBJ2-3,TGCGCCAGCAGCTTGGTATCCGCCAGGGGAGATACGCAGTATTTT,CASSLVSARGDTQYF
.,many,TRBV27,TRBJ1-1,TGTGCCAGCAGGGGTTGGGGGACTGAAGCTTTCTTT,CASRGWGTEAFF
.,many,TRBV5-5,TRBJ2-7,TGTGCCAGCAGCTTGCCTCGGACGGCCAACGAGCAGTACTTC,CASSLPRTANEQYF
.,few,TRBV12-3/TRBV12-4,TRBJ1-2,TGTGCCAGCAGCCTTGCCTTGTGGGGCTACACCTTC,CASSLALWGYTF
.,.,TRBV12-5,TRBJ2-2,TGTGCTAGTGGTTTCCAAGTCGGGGTCGTCACCGGGGAGCTGTTTTTT,CASGFQVGVVTGELFF
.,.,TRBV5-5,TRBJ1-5,TGTGCCAGCAGCTCTGACCGTCAGCCCCAGCATTTT,CASSSDRQPQHF
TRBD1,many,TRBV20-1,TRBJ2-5,TGCAGTGCTAGTAGGAGACAGGGGGAGACCCAGTACTTC,CSASRRQGETQYF
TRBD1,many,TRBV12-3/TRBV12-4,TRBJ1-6,TGTGCCAGCAGTCCCGGACAGGGAGTCAATTTGCCACCCCTCCACTTT,CASSPGQGVNLPPLHF